This paragraph reports one TCR beta chain. What this receptor recognizes is not known. No qualities accompany the bases; no much larger clone lies one base away. Explained via the paper, the time point label denotes: persistent/refractory GD, antithyroid drugs over 5 years with positive TRAb. For both TCR sequencing and RNA sequencing, RNA was extracted from PBMCs using TRIzol. The diagnosis of Graves' disease followed American Thyroid Association guidelines. Recruitment of patients was carried out at an endocrinology department in Xi'an, China. Each patient gave roughly 10 milliliters of peripheral blood, collected in an EDTA anticoagulant tube. Ficoll Paque Plus density gradient separation was used to isolate PBMCs, and no further T cell sorting was performed. An Agilent 2100 Bioanalyzer and agarose gel were used to assess RNA quality, and a NanoDrop 2000 was used to measure RNA concentration. Receptor amplification or capture employed multiplex PCR. TCRdb lists the instrument as Illumina HiSeq 4000. iRepertoire HTBI primers and Arm-PCR amplification of CDR3 regions were used to construct TCR beta libraries. Before sequencing, the PCR products underwent gel purification. Per the authors' processing: Gene usage analysis of CDR3 amino acid clonotypes used the 62 TRBV and 12 to 15 TRBJ segments found across samples. Filtered high-quality paired reads were merged into contigs using COPE and FqMerger. BLAST was used to align contigs to the IMGT TRBV, TRBD and TRBJ reference genes, and CDR3 was defined following IMGT. Clonotypes above 0.1% frequency were classified as highly expanded clones. Shannon entropy was used to measure repertoire diversity, and the Gini coefficient was used to measure V-J evenness. Clonotypes shared by more than one individual were considered public. TCRdb reprocessed the public reads (quality trimming at Q25 with fastp, clone calling with MiXCR) and kept in-frame beta chains. Every distinct CDR3 protein forms one entry, paired with its most common genes and DNA. Here the V and J calls rest on TCRdb's processing, not on the authors' analysis. For this sample there are some 330,000 distinct CDR3 sequences; roughly 24% appear just once. Jointly, the top ten make up approximately 28% of the sample.

The data originate from a study of regulatory T cells in long-lasting Graves disease (dated by TCRdb to the early 2020s). Describing the broader study: To count as having persistent Graves' disease, a patient had to have received antithyroid drug treatment for over 5 years with TSH receptor autoantibodies remaining persistently positive. Persistent Graves' disease patients were compared with newly diagnosed Graves' disease patients by peripheral blood TCR sequencing and RNA sequencing. The study was registered as a clinical trial and conducted in China. TCR sequencing covered about 13 persistent and around 20 newly diagnosed Graves' disease patients, some 33 samples in total. Persistent Graves' disease patients in the clinical cohort had taken antithyroid drugs for 8 to 12 years on average.

V is reduced by 0 bases and J by 6 bases, leaving a spacing of 14 bases between them. CDR1 and CDR2 are drawn from the germline V gene (reference sequence): LGHDT, YNNKEL. Taken from cysteine to phenylalanine, the CDR3 has 15 residues. The DNA shown is the 45-base CDR3, in frame from base 1. The research as a whole found: Because the primary lesion, thyroid tissue, could not be accessed, the study looked at peripheral blood alone. Lower TCR Shannon entropy and fewer highly expanded clones were observed in persistent Graves' disease patients than in newly diagnosed patients, which suggested clonal expansion. The authors acknowledged the small sample size as a limitation that may reduce accuracy. A larger number of public clonotypes was shared among persistent patients (fewer than 3,000) than among newly diagnosed patients (around 870). Sequencing and analysis were restricted to the TCR beta chain. Persistent disease showed preferential use of TRBV28, TRBJ1-2 and TRBJ2-5, whereas newly diagnosed disease favored TRBV20-1 and TRBJ2-1.

The rearranged chain carries TRBV3-1 and TRBJ1-2; the D gene is possibly TRBD1, with 6 bases matching. Specimen: peripheral blood mononuclear cells (PBMCs), collected when the disease was refractory, from a patient treated with antithyroid drugs. This TCR was sampled from a woman in her 40s with Graves disease. Donor details come from another sample of the same person, matched by shared clones. The CDR3 protein sequence reads: CASSQDWAGEDGYTF. At the DNA level, the sequence is TGTGCCAGCAGCCAAGACTGGGCAGGGGAGGATGGCTACACCTTC. Reference TRBV3-1 and TRBJ1-2 genes cover what lies past the CDR3, so the full variable domain is DTAVSQTPKYLVTQMGNDKSIKCEQNLGHDTMYWYKQDSKKFLKIMFSYNNKELIINETVPNRFSPKSPDKAHLNLHINSLELGDSAVYFCASSQDWAGEDGYTFGSGTRLTVV.